The entry below describes one T cell receptor (beta chain). This table comes from immunoSEQ multiplex PCR, and its TCRdb copy is limited to in-frame clones, with some not included. Of over 50,000 clones listed, approximately 91% are singletons. The entry originates in a study of T cell changes during pregnancy in multiple sclerosis. The CDR3 is made up of 15 amino acids. Trimming removed 5 bases at V and 8 bases at J, with 19 bases between. CDR1 SEHNR and CDR2 FQNEAQ come from the germline V gene (reference sequence). This sequence was found in a female donor with multiple sclerosis, enrolled in a pregnancy study. The chain couples TRBV7-9 to TRBJ2-1; D is possibly TRBD2 (6 bases). Sequenced material: peripheral blood, taken in the first trimester of pregnancy. The CDR3 coding sequence is TGTGCCAGCAGCCCTAAGACTAGAGTTGGCGATGAGCAGTTCTTC. This encodes CASSPKTRVGDEQFF.